Listed below are T cell receptor beta chains from one sample, sequenced in a study of identical twins. TCRdb reprocessed the 5' RACE reads via MiXCR and lists one record per CDR3 protein. Among about 790,000 distinct CDR3 sequences listed, 18% were seen once. A further study also used this sample, focusing on T cells expressing NK-cell markers.

The sample consisted of PBMCs. The receptors stem from a young woman in good health. Both conserved end residues are part of each CDR3. Fields, in order: D gene, clone size, CDR3 length, J gene, V gene, CDR3 DNA, CDR3 protein. The D gene is left open where the match is weak. A row's size may be missing; if present it is once, few, many or a size class.

. | . | 15 | TRBJ2-3 | TRBV7-9 | TGTGCCAGCAGCTCCTCGGGACTCGTCACAGATACGCAGTATTTT | CASSSSGLVTDTQYF
TRBD2 | . | 15 | TRBJ2-5 | TRBV29-1 | TGCAGCGTCAGGTTCGGGACTACAAATCAAGAGACCCAGTACTTC | CSVRFGTTNQETQYF
. | few | 15 | TRBJ1-4 | TRBV12-3/TRBV12-4 | TGTGCCAGCAGAAGACCCGGAGGAGCTAATGAAAAACTGTTTTTT | CASRRPGGANEKLFF
. | many | 15 | TRBJ2-1 | TRBV7-6 | TGTGCCAGCAGCTTCACAGGGTTCGGAAGCGATGAGCAGTTCTTC | CASSFTGFGSDEQFF
. | few | 17 | TRBJ1-1 | TRBV7-8 | TGTGCCAGCAGCTTAGAGAGATGGAGGAGATTGAACACTGAAGCTTTCTTT | CASSLERWRRLNTEAFF
. | . | 12 | TRBJ2-1 | TRBV20-1 | TGCAGTGCCCCGCCGCTAAACAATGAGCAGTTCTTC | CSAPPLNNEQFF
. | . | 13 | TRBJ2-2 | TRBV7-9 | TGTGCCAGCAGCTTTCCGGACACCGGGGAGCTGTTTTTT | CASSFPDTGELFF
TRBD2 | . | 13 | TRBJ2-4 | TRBV19 | TGTGCCAGTAGTACGGGACTAGGAAACATTCAGTACTTC | CASSTGLGNIQYF
. | few | 16 | TRBJ2-7 | TRBV5-1 | TGCGCCAGCAGCTCTGACGGGGCTAGCGAGGTCTACGAGCAGTACTTC | CASSSDGASEVYEQYF
. | few | 16 | TRBJ2-7 | TRBV6-2/TRBV6-3 | TGTGCCAGCAGCCCCCTAGGCAGGGGTATATCGTCCGAGCAGTACTTC | CASSPLGRGISSEQYF
. | few | 15 | TRBJ2-5 | TRBV4-3 | TGCGCCAGCAGCCAAGATTTAGGCAGAGAAGAGACCCAGTACTTC | CASSQDLGREETQYF
. | . | 14 | TRBJ2-3 | TRBV23-1 | TGCGCCAGCGGCCATAGCGACTTCACAGATACGCAGTATTTT | CASGHSDFTDTQYF
. | many | 16 | TRBJ1-6 | TRBV5-6 | TGTGCCAGCAGCTTGCAGGTTGGGTTCGATAATTCACCCCTCCACTTT | CASSLQVGFDNSPLHF
. | . | 16 | TRBJ2-2 | TRBV20-1 | TGCAGTGCTGCCGACACCCGGTATAGGAGCACCGGGGAGCTGTTTTTT | CSAADTRYRSTGELFF
TRBD1 | many | 14 | TRBJ2-7 | TRBV27 | TGTGCCAGTCCCTCCCGGGACAGGGACTACGAGCAGTACTTC | CASPSRDRDYEQYF
. | few | 15 | TRBJ2-1 | TRBV6-1 | TGTGCCAGCAGTACCTATAGGAGGGAAAACAATGAGCAGTTCTTC | CASSTYRRENNEQFF
. | few | 11 | TRBJ2-1 | TRBV29-1 | TGCAGCGTTGGGTCCGGGAATGAGCAGTTCTTC | CSVGSGNEQFF
. | . | 14 | TRBJ1-5 | TRBV3-1 | TGTGCCAGCAGCACAAGCTTGGGTAATCAGCCCCAGCATTTT | CASSTSLGNQPQHF
. | . | 15 | TRBJ2-1 | TRBV7-6 | TGTGCCAGCAGCTTAGTAGCTATCTCCTACAATGAGCAGTTCTTC | CASSLVAISYNEQFF
. | few | 14 | TRBJ1-3 | TRBV29-1 | TGCAGCGTTGAAGATACAGGAGATCGAAACACCATATATTTT | CSVEDTGDRNTIYF
. | . | 13 | TRBJ2-2 | TRBV6-1 | TGTGCCAGCAGCACCGTGGGGGACCGGGAGCTGTTTTTT | CASSTVGDRELFF
. | few | 15 | TRBJ1-5 | TRBV18 | TGTGCCAGCTCACCCCGCAGGGGCAGCAATCAGCCCCAGCATTTT | CASSPRRGSNQPQHF
TRBD1 | few | 15 | TRBJ2-1 | TRBV7-8 | TGTGCCAGCAGCTTAGCCCGGGACAGGGTCGATGAGCAGTTCTTC | CASSLARDRVDEQFF
. | few | 15 | TRBJ2-3 | TRBV20-1 | TGCAGTGCTAGATCCCTCCAGTACGCGTCAGATACGCAGTATTTT | CSARSLQYASDTQYF
TRBD2 | few | 12 | TRBJ2-5 | TRBV20-1 | TGCAGTGCTAGCAGGGGGGAGACTAGCGGGATCTTC | CSASRGETSGIF
. | . | 12 | TRBJ2-3 | TRBV2 | TGTGCCAGCAATGAGGGCGGAGATACGCAGTATTTT | CASNEGGDTQYF
TRBD2 | . | 14 | TRBJ2-3 | TRBV7-3 | TGTGCCAGCAGTAAAGGGAGGGTCCCAGATACGCAGTATTTT | CASSKGRVPDTQYF
. | few | 12 | TRBJ2-5 | TRBV12-3/TRBV12-4 | TGTGCCAGCAGTTGGGGGACCGAGACCCAGTACTTC | CASSWGTETQYF
TRBD2 | few | 15 | TRBJ2-7 | TRBV10-3 | TGTGCCATCAGTGAATATCGGGAGGGATCCTACGAGCAGTACTTC | CAISEYREGSYEQYF
TRBD2 | few | 16 | TRBJ2-7 | TRBV29-1 | TGCAGCGTTGCGGGACTAGCGGGCCCGACCTCCTACGAGCAGTACTTC | CSVAGLAGPTSYEQYF
TRBD2 | few | 16 | TRBJ2-3 | TRBV11-2 | TGTGCCAGCAGCTTCCGGGAGGGCCGGAGCACAGATACGCAGTATTTT | CASSFREGRSTDTQYF
. | many | 14 | TRBJ2-3 | TRBV12-3/TRBV12-4 | TGTGCCAGCAGTTATGGCGGGAGCACAGATACGCAGTATTTT | CASSYGGSTDTQYF
. | . | 12 | TRBJ2-6 | TRBV29-1 | TGCAGCGTTGATGCTGGGGCCAACGTCCTGACTTTC | CSVDAGANVLTF
. | . | 11 | TRBJ1-1 | TRBV3-1 | TGTGCCAGCAGCCAAGGTCAGGAAGCTTTCTTT | CASSQGQEAFF
. | few | 11 | TRBJ2-7 | TRBV20-1 | TGCAGTGCTGGACAAACCTTCGAGCAGTACTTC | CSAGQTFEQYF
. | . | 16 | TRBJ2-1 | TRBV3-1 | TGTGCCAGCAGCCAAGAGAAGGACCTTAGGAGGAATGAGCAGTTCTTC | CASSQEKDLRRNEQFF
. | few | 13 | TRBJ2-2 | TRBV15 | TGTGCCACCAGGAGCCTCGGGCACCGGGAGCTGTTTTTT | CATRSLGHRELFF
. | few | 14 | TRBJ2-1 | TRBV5-1 | TGCGCCAGCGGGTTAGGGGTCGCCTACAATGAGCAGTTCTTC | CASGLGVAYNEQFF
TRBD2 | . | 15 | TRBJ2-3 | TRBV7-3 | TGTGCCAGCAGCAGAAGCGGGGGGAAGCGAGATACGCAGTATTTT | CASSRSGGKRDTQYF
. | few | 15 | TRBJ2-3 | TRBV7-8 | TGTGCCAGCAGCTTACCCCCAGGGTACACAGATACGCAGTATTTT | CASSLPPGYTDTQYF
. | few | 14 | TRBJ2-7 | TRBV6-5 | TGTGCCAGCAGTTCGGGGACTGCACCTTACGAGCAGTACTTC | CASSSGTAPYEQYF
TRBD1 | few | 14 | TRBJ2-5 | TRBV3-1 | TGTGCCAGCAGACCGGGACAGAGACAAGAGACCCAGTACTTC | CASRPGQRQETQYF
. | few | 13 | TRBJ2-7 | TRBV12-3/TRBV12-4 | TGTGCCAGCAGTACAGTGATTTCCTACGAGCAGTACTTC | CASSTVISYEQYF
. | few | 14 | TRBJ2-5 | TRBV12-3/TRBV12-4 | TGTGCCAGCAGTTTTGACACGAGGAGAGAGACCCAGTACTTC | CASSFDTRRETQYF
. | . | 14 | TRBJ2-6 | TRBV3-1 | TGTGCCAGCAGCCAGAATTCTGGGGCCAACGTCCTGACTTTC | CASSQNSGANVLTF
. | . | 12 | TRBJ2-7 | TRBV18 | TGTGCCAGCTCACCCGAGGGGCGAGTGCAGTACTTC | CASSPEGRVQYF
. | few | 17 | TRBJ2-4 | TRBV6-1 | TGTGCCAGCAGTGAGGCCCCGGTACTACCAGCCAAAAACATTCAGTACTTC | CASSEAPVLPAKNIQYF
. | few | 10 | TRBJ2-5 | TRBV20-1 | TGCAGTCCTGCCTCGGAGACCCAGTACTTC | CSPASETQYF
. | . | 11 | TRBJ1-2 | TRBV20-1 | TGCAGTGCTAGAAGGGTCTATGGCTACACCTTC | CSARRVYGYTF
. | . | 14 | TRBJ2-7 | TRBV12-3/TRBV12-4 | TGTGCCAGCACTCTCACGCGAGGGGTCTACGAGCAGTACTTC | CASTLTRGVYEQYF
. | . | 15 | TRBJ2-7 | TRBV7-9 | TGTGCCAGCAGCACTACGGACACTCCTGAGGGCGAGCAGTACTTC | CASSTTDTPEGEQYF
. | . | 14 | TRBJ2-2 | TRBV5-1 | TGCGCCAGCAGCTTGGCCGGCCAGACCGGGGAGCTGTTTTTT | CASSLAGQTGELFF
. | . | 13 | TRBJ2-7 | TRBV11-2 | TGTGCCAGCAGCTTATTACATACCTACGAGCAGTACTTC | CASSLLHTYEQYF
. | few | 14 | TRBJ2-5 | TRBV7-8 | TGTGCCAGCAGCTTAGGTCAGGGACCAGAGACCCAGTACTTC | CASSLGQGPETQYF
. | few | 14 | TRBJ2-7 | TRBV20-1 | TGCAGTGCTAGGAAAGGGCCCAACTCCTACGAGCAGTACTTC | CSARKGPNSYEQYF